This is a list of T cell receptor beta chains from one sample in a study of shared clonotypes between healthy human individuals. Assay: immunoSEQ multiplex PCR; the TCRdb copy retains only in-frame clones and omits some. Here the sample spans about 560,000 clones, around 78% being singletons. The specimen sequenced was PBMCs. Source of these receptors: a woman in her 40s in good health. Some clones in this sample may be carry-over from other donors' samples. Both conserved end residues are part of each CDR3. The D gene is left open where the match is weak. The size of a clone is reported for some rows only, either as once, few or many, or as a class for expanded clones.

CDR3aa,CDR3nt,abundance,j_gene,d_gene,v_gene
CASYTGVDNEKLFF,TGTGCCAGCTACACAGGGGTGGATAATGAAAAACTGTTTTTT,-,TRBJ1-4,TRBD1,TRBV18
CASTPRPGHQTSDGYTF,TGTGCCAGCACCCCCAGACCGGGACACCAAACTTCAGATGGCTACACCTTC,-,TRBJ1-2,-,TRBV28
CASSKTRNTEAFF,TGTGCCAGCAGCAAAACAAGGAACACTGAAGCTTTCTTT,-,TRBJ1-1,-,TRBV14
CASSPSGGREKLFF,TGCGCCAGCAGCCCCTCCGGAGGGCGTGAAAAACTGTTTTTT,many,TRBJ1-4,-,TRBV5-1
CASSPTGQDGYTF,TGCGCCAGCAGCCCCACCGGACAGGATGGCTACACCTTC,-,TRBJ1-2,TRBD1,TRBV5-1
CASTKRGVQDNQPQHF,TGTGCCAGCACTAAACGGGGGGTTCAGGACAATCAGCCCCAGCATTTT,-,TRBJ1-5,-,TRBV27
CASTSGTGRGEQYF,TGTGCCAGCACCTCTGGGACAGGGAGGGGGGAGCAGTACTTC,-,TRBJ2-7,TRBD1,TRBV11-2
CASSLFGGETQYF,TGTGCCAGCAGTTTATTTGGGGGCGAGACCCAGTACTTC,-,TRBJ2-5,-,TRBV27
CASSSPGQPQHF,TGTGCCAGCAGCTCCCCTGGGCAGCCCCAGCATTTT,-,TRBJ1-5,-,TRBV5-4
CASSLEAASGANVLTF,TGTGCCAGCAGCTTGGAGGCTGCCTCTGGGGCCAACGTCCTGACTTTC,few,TRBJ2-6,-,TRBV7-9
CASSRTGKEYEQYF,TGTGCCAGTAGTCGGACAGGGAAGGAGTACGAGCAGTACTTC,-,TRBJ2-7,TRBD1,TRBV19
CASSLGTSGNEQFF,TGTGCCAGCAGCTTAGGGACTAGCGGGAATGAGCAGTTCTTC,-,TRBJ2-1,TRBD2,TRBV11-2
CASSLDNIAKNIQYF,TGTGCCAGCAGTTTGGACAATATAGCCAAAAACATTCAGTACTTC,once,TRBJ2-4,-,TRBV28
CASSWDSNTGELFF,TGTGCCAGCAGTTGGGACTCGAACACCGGGGAGCTGTTTTTT,-,TRBJ2-2,-,TRBV2
CSVMDRESYEQYF,TGCAGCGTTATGGACAGGGAATCCTACGAGCAGTACTTC,-,TRBJ2-7,TRBD1,TRBV29-1
CASSPRTGMAEKLFF,TGTGCCAGCTCACCCCGGACAGGGATGGCTGAAAAACTGTTTTTT,-,TRBJ1-4,TRBD1,TRBV18
CASGLAERAKNIQYF,TGTGCCAGCGGACTAGCGGAAAGAGCCAAAAACATTCAGTACTTC,-,TRBJ2-4,TRBD2,TRBV28
CASSPEGVPYEQYF,TGTGCCAGCTCACCGGAAGGGGTCCCCTACGAGCAGTACTTC,-,TRBJ2-7,-,TRBV18
CASSPGQGAAQPQHF,TGTGCCAGTAGTCCGGGACAGGGGGCGGCTCAGCCCCAGCATTTT,-,TRBJ1-5,TRBD1,TRBV19
CASSSGLSGLAQNTEAFF,TGTGCCAGCAGCTCGGGGCTCTCAGGGTTAGCACAAAACACTGAAGCTTTCTTT,-,TRBJ1-1,-,TRBV5-4
CASSLFLGARNTEAFF,TGCGCCAGCAGCCTTTTCCTGGGAGCAAGGAACACTGAAGCTTTCTTT,-,TRBJ1-1,-,TRBV4-1
CASSLWSRRVSSPYNEQFF,TGTGCCAGCAGCTTATGGTCCCGCCGGGTCTCCTCACCGTACAATGAGCAGTTCTTC,-,TRBJ2-1,-,TRBV7-3
CASGIMTDTDTQYF,TGCGCCAGCGGAATAATGACAGACACAGATACGCAGTATTTT,-,TRBJ2-3,-,TRBV5-1
CAWSPLSDEQFF,TGTGCCTGGAGTCCCCTAAGCGATGAGCAGTTCTTC,-,TRBJ2-1,-,TRBV30
CASIHDRDTGELFF,TGTGCCAGCATCCATGACAGGGACACCGGGGAGCTGTTTTTT,-,TRBJ2-2,TRBD1,TRBV7-8
CASSPLRGGDQPQHF,TGTGCCAGCAGCCCCCTGAGGGGAGGGGATCAGCCCCAGCATTTT,-,TRBJ1-5,-,TRBV6-6
CAWASGRARDTQYF,TGTGCCTGGGCTAGCGGGAGGGCCCGAGATACGCAGTATTTT,-,TRBJ2-3,TRBD2,TRBV30
CSVGFTGYGYTF,TGCAGCGTTGGTTTCACAGGGTATGGCTACACCTTC,-,TRBJ1-2,-,TRBV29-1
CASSTPGGWYGYTF,TGTGCCAGCAGCACACCAGGGGGGTGGTATGGCTACACCTTC,-,TRBJ1-2,TRBD1,TRBV6-5
CAWSVADNEQFF,TGTGCCTGGAGTGTAGCGGACAATGAGCAGTTCTTC,few,TRBJ2-1,-,TRBV30
CSVEPWGQGDEQYF,TGCAGCGTTGAACCCTGGGGGCAGGGGGACGAGCAGTACTTC,-,TRBJ2-7,TRBD1,TRBV29-1
CASSLWGQTYEQYF,TGTGCCAGCAGCTTATGGGGGCAGACCTACGAGCAGTACTTC,-,TRBJ2-7,-,TRBV5-4
CASSLRGQHYEQYF,TGTGCCAGCAGTTTAAGAGGACAACACTACGAGCAGTACTTC,-,TRBJ2-7,-,TRBV28
CASSYGLTGELFF,TGTGCCAGCAGTTACGGACTGACCGGGGAGCTGTTTTTT,once,TRBJ2-2,-,TRBV6-5
CASSPSGKETQYF,TGTGCCAGCAGTCCCAGCGGGAAAGAGACCCAGTACTTC,once,TRBJ2-5,TRBD2,TRBV28
CASNLPGRPYEQYF,TGTGCCAGCAACCTGCCCGGGAGGCCCTACGAGCAGTACTTC,-,TRBJ2-7,TRBD2,TRBV28
CASSKEGRYEQYF,TGTGCCAGTAGTAAGGAGGGGCGGTACGAGCAGTACTTC,-,TRBJ2-7,-,TRBV19
CASSPGTSGEYTQYF,TGTGCCAGCAGCCCCGGGACTAGCGGGGAATATACGCAGTATTTT,-,TRBJ2-3,TRBD2,TRBV6-6
CASSLAVGSQETQYF,TGTGCCAGCAGCTTGGCCGTAGGCAGCCAAGAGACCCAGTACTTC,-,TRBJ2-5,-,TRBV5-6
CASSLALGAAFF,TGTGCCAGCAGCTTAGCGCTGGGGGCGGCTTTCTTT,many,TRBJ1-1,-,TRBV11-1
CASSAGWIVGNTIYF,TGTGCCAGCAGCGCAGGGTGGATTGTTGGAAACACCATATATTTT,-,TRBJ1-3,-,TRBV2
CASSLSYRGRRGYGYTF,TGCGCCAGCAGCTTAAGCTACAGGGGGCGGAGGGGCTATGGCTACACCTTC,once,TRBJ1-2,TRBD1,TRBV5-1
CASSFSRTHNEQFF,TGTGCCAGCAGCTTTTCCCGGACACACAATGAGCAGTTCTTC,-,TRBJ2-1,-,TRBV5-8
CASRETGANNEQFF,TGTGCCAGCAGGGAGACAGGGGCAAACAATGAGCAGTTCTTC,-,TRBJ2-1,TRBD1,TRBV7-9